This TCR beta chain comes out of a study of T cell changes during pregnancy in multiple sclerosis. Repertoires were generated with immunoSEQ multiplex PCR, while TCRdb's copy carries only in-frame clones and drops some. The sample consists of about 32,000 clones, approximately 89% of them appearing once. The trim removed 2 bases at V and 3 bases at J, leaving 7 bases unmatched. CDR3 length: 16 residues. Germline lookup yields CDR1 MDHEN and CDR2 SYDVKM. The sequence came from a female donor with multiple sclerosis, enrolled in a pregnancy study. Sequences were derived from CD8+ T cells from peripheral blood mononuclear cells, sampled in the first trimester of pregnancy. The rearrangement links TRBV28 to TRBJ2-7, with 10 nucleotides matching TRBD1. CDR3 in DNA: TGTGCCAGCAGTTTAACGGACAGGGGGGTCGACTACGAGCAGTACTTC. Encoded protein: CASSLTDRGVDYEQYF.